This T cell receptor beta chain was sequenced for a study of blood T cell repertoires in COVID-19. The study assigned cohorts using participant-reported clinical history. Profiled with immunoSEQ multiplex PCR; TCRdb holds only in-frame clones, not every one. The sample contains about 240,000 clones, approximately 86% of which appear only once. The V gene lost 2 bases and the J gene lost 3 bases, with 16 bases spanning the gap. There are 16 residues in the CDR3. From germline, CDR1 is SGHVS and CDR2 FNYEAQ. The clonotype originates from a woman aged 40 to 50 with acute COVID-19. The sequencing input was PBMCs or T cells enriched from blood (not recorded which). This sequence joins TRBV7-6 and TRBJ1-2; TRBD1 might be the D (6 bases). Here the CDR3 reads CASSLKTGGRDYGYTF. The CDR3 nucleotides read TGTGCCAGCAGCTTAAAGACAGGTGGCCGGGACTATGGCTACACCTTC. The entire variable domain, with the rest obtained from reference TRBV7-6 and TRBJ1-2, is as follows: GAGVSQSPRYKVTKRGQDVALRCDPISGHVSLYWYRQALGQGPEFLTYFNYEAQQDKSGLPNDRFSAERPEGSISTLTIQRTEQRDSAMYRCASSLKTGGRDYGYTFGSGTRLTVV.